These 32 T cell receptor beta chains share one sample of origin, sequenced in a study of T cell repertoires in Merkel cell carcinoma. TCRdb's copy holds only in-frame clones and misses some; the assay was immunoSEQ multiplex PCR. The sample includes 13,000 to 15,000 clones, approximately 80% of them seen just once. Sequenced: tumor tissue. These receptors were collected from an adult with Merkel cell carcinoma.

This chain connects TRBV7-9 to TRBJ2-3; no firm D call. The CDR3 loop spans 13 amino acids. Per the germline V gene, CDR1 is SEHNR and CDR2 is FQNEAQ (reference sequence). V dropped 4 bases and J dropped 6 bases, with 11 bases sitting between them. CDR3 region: CASSYQGSDTQYF. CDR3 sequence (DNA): TGTGCCAGCAGCTATCAAGGCTCGGATACGCAGTATTTT. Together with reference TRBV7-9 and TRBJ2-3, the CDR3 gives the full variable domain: DTGVSQNPRHKITKRGQNVTFRCDPISEHNRLYWYRQTLGQGPEFLTYFQNEAQLEKSRLLSDRFSAERPKGSFSTLEIQRTEQGDSAMYLCASSYQGSDTQYFGPGTRLTVL.

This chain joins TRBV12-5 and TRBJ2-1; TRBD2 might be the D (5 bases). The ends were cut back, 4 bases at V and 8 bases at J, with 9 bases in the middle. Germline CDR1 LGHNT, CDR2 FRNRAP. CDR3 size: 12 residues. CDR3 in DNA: TGTGCTAGTGGTTCGGCGAGGGATGAGCAGTTCTTC. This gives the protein CASGSARDEQFF.

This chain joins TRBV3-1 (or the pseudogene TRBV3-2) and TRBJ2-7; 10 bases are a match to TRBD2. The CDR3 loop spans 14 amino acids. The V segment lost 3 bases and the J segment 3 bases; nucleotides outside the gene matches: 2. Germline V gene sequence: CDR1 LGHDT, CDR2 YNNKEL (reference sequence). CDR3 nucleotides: TGTGCCAGCAGCCATAGCGGGAGGTACTACGAGCAGTACTTC. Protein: CASSHSGRYYEQYF.

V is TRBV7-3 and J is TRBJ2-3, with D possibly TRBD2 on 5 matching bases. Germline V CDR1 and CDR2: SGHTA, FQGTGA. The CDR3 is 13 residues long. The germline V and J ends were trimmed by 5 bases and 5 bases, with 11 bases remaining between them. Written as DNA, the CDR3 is TGTGCCAGCAGCCGGGGTTTGAAAGATACGCAGTATTTT. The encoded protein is CASSRGLKDTQYF.

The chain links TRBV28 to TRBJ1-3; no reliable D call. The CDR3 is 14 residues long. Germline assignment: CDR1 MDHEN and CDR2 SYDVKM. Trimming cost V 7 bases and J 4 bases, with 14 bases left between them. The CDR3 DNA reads TGTGCCAGCACCCAAAGAGGCCTCGGAAACACCATATATTTT. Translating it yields CASTQRGLGNTIYF.

For the CDR3, the DNA is TGTGCCAGCAGCGTAGGAGGGGGACATAGCACAGATACGCAGTATTTT. Its translation is CASSVGGGHSTDTQYF. This chain links TRBV9 with TRBJ2-3, with D maybe TRBD1 (6 bases). Germline assignment: CDR1 SGDLS and CDR2 YYNGEE. The V and J ends lost 0 bases and 0 bases respectively, with 11 bases between them. The CDR3 consists of 16 residues.

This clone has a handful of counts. CDR3 nucleotides: TGTGCCAGCAGTGTTGATACTAGCGTAGTGGGGGAGCTGTTTTTT. Translated, it gives CASSVDTSVVGELFF. The chain employs TRBV2 and TRBJ2-2; 7 nucleotides agree with TRBD2. Germline CDR1 reads SNHLY; CDR2 reads FYNNEI. This CDR3 spans 15 amino acids. Trimming cost V 4 bases and J 8 bases; bases outside gene matches: 10.

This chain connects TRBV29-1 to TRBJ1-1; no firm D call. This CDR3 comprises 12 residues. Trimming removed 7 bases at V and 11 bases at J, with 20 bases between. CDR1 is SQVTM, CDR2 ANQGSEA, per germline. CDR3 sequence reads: CSAGRDFNTAFF. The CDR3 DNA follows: TGCAGCGCCGGTCGGGATTTCAATACGGCTTTCTTT. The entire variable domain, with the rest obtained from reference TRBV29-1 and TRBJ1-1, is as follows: SAVISQKPSRDICQRGTSLTIQCQVDSQVTMMFWYRQQPGQSLTLIATANQGSEATYESGFVIDKFPISRPNLTFSTLTVSNMSPEDSSIYLCSAGRDFNTAFFGQGTRLTVV.

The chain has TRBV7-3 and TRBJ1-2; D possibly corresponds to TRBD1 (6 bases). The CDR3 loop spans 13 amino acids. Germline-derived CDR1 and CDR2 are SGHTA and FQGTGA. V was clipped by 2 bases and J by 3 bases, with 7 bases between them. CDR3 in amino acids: CASSLQGYYGYTF. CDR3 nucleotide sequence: TGTGCCAGCAGCTTACAGGGGTACTATGGCTACACCTTC.

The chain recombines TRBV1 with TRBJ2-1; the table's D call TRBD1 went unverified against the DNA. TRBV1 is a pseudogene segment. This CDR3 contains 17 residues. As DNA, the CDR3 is TGCACCAGCAGCCAAGATAGCAGACAGAGCTCCTACAATGAGCAGTTCTTC. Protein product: CTSSQDSRQSSYNEQFF.

CDR3: CASSIGTGYNEQFF. DNA of the CDR3: TGTGCCAGTAGTATAGGGACTGGCTACAATGAGCAGTTCTTC. The chain couples TRBV19 to TRBJ2-1; D is possibly TRBD2 (5 bases). The CDR3 loop spans 14 amino acids. The V and J ends lost 1 base and 3 bases respectively, with 7 bases between them. Germline lookup yields CDR1 LNHDA and CDR2 SQIVND (reference sequence).

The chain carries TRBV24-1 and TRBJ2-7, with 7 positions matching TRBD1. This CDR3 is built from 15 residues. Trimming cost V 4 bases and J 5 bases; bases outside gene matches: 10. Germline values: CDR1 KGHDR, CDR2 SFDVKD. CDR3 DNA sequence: TGTGCCACCAGTGACCCCGGGACAGACCTCCACGAGCAGTACTTC. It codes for CATSDPGTDLHEQYF.

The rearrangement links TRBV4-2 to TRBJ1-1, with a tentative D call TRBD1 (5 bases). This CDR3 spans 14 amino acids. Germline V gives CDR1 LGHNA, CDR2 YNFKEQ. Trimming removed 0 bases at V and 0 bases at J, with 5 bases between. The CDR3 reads CASSQETVNTEAFF. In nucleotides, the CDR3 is TGTGCCAGCAGCCAAGAGACAGTGAACACTGAAGCTTTCTTT.

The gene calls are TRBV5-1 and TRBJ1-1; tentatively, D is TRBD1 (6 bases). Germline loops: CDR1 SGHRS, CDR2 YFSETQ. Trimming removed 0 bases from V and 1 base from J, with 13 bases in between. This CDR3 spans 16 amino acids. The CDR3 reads CASSLVGGPTNTEAFF. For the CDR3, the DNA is TGCGCCAGCAGCTTGGTCGGGGGGCCTACGAACACTGAAGCTTTCTTT.

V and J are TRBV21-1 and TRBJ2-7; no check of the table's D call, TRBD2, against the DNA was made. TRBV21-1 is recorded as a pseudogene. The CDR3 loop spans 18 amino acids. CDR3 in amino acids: CASSPPAPVAGLPHEQYF. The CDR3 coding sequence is TGTGCCAGCAGCCCACCCGCCCCAGTAGCGGGGTTGCCCCACGAGCAGTACTTC.

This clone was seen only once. The CDR3 protein is CASSQEGGQGGFHEQFF. DNA for the CDR3: TGTGCCAGCAGCCAAGAAGGGGGACAGGGGGGATTCCATGAGCAGTTCTTC. The gene calls are TRBV14 and TRBJ2-1; 11 bases are a match to TRBD1. J was trimmed by 8 bases and V by 0 bases; bases with no gene match: 9. This CDR3 is built from 17 residues. Germline V gene lookup returns CDR1 SGHDN and CDR2 FVKESK.

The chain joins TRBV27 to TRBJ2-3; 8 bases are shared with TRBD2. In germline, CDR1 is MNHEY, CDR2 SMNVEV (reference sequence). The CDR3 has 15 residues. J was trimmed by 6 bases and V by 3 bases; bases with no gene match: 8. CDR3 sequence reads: CASSFKRGLIDTQYF. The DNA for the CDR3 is TGTGCCAGCAGTTTTAAGCGGGGGTTGATTGATACGCAGTATTTT.

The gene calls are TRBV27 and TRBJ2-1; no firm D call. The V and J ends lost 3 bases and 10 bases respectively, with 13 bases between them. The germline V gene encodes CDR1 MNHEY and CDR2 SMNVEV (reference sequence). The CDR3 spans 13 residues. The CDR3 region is CASSLSIAREQFF. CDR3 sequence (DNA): TGTGCCAGCAGTTTGTCTATAGCTCGGGAGCAGTTCTTC.

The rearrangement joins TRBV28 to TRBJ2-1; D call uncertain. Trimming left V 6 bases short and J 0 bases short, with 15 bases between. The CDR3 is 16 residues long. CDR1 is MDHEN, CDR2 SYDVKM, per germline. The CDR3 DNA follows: TGTGCCAGCAGCAGCAAGGGCGCCAACTCCTACAATGAGCAGTTCTTC. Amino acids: CASSSKGANSYNEQFF.

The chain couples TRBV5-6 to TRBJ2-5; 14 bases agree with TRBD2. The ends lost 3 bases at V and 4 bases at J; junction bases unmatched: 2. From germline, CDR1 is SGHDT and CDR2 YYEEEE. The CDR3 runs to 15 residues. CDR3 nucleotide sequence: TGTGCCAGCAGCTCCGGACTAGCGGGAGGAGAGACCCAGTACTTC. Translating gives CASSSGLAGGETQYF.

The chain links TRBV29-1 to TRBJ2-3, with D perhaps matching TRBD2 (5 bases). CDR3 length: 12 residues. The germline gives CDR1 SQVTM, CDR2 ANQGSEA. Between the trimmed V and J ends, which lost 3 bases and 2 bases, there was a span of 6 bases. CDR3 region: CSVDGDTDTQYF. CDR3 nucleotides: TGCAGCGTTGACGGGGACACAGATACGCAGTATTTT.

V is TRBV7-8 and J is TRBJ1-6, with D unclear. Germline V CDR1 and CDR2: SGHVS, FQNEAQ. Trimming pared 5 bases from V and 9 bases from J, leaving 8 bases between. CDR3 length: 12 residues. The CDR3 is CASSASGSPLHF. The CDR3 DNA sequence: TGTGCCAGCAGCGCGAGCGGTTCACCCCTCCACTTT.

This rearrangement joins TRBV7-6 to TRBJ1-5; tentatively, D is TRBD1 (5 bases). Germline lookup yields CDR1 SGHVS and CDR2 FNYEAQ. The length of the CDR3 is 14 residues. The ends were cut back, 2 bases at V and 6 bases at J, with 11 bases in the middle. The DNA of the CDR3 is TGTGCCAGCAGCTTACTAGGGGCCGGTCAGCCCCAGCATTTT. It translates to CASSLLGAGQPQHF.

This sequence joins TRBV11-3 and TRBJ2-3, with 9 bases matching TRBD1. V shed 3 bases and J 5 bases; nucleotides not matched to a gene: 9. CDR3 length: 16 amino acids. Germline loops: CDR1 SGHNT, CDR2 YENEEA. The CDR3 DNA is TGTGCCAGCAGCTTGGAGGGACAGGGCGGAATAGATACGCAGTATTTT. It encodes CASSLEGQGGIDTQYF.

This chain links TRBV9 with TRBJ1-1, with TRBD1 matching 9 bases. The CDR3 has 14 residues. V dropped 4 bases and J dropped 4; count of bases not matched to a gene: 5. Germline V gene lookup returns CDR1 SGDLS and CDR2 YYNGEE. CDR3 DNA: TGTGCCAGCAGCCCAATGGACAGGGGCACTGAAGCTTTCTTT. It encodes CASSPMDRGTEAFF.

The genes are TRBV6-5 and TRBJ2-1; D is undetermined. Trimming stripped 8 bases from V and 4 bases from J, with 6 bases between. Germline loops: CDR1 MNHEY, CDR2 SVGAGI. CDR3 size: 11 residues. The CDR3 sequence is CASHSYNEQFF. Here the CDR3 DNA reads TGTGCCAGCCATAGTTACAATGAGCAGTTCTTC.

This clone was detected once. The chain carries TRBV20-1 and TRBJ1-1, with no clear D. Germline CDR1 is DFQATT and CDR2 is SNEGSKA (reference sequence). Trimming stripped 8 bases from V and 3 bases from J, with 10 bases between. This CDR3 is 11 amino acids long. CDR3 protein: CSLRRDTEAFF. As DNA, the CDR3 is TGCAGTCTAAGGAGGGACACTGAAGCTTTCTTT.

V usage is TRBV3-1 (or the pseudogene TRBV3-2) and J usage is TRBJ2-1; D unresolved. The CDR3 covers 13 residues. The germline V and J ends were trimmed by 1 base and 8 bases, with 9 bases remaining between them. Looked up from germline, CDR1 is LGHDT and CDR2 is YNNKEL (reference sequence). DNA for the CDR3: TGTGCCAGCAGCCAAGTCCTAAGGGATGAGCAGTTCTTC. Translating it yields CASSQVLRDEQFF.

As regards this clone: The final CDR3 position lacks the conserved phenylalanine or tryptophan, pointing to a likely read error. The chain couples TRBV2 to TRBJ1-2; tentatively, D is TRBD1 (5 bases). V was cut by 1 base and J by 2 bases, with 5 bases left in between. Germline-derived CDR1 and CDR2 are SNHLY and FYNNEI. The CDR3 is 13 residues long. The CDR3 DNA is TGTGCCAGCAGTGAAGGACAGAACTATGGCTACACCTCC. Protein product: CASSEGQNYGYTS.

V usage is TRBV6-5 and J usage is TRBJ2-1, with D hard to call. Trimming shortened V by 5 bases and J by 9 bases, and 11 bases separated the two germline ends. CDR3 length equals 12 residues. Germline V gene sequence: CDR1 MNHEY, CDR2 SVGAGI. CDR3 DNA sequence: TGTGCCAGCAGTCCCCGAGGCGGTGAGCAGTTCTTC. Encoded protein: CASSPRGGEQFF.

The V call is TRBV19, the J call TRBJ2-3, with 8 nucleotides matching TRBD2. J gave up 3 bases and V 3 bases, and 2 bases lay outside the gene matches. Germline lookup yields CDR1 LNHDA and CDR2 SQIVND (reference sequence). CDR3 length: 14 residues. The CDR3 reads CASSMERGTDTQYF. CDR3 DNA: TGTGCCAGTAGTATGGAGCGGGGGACAGATACGCAGTATTTT.

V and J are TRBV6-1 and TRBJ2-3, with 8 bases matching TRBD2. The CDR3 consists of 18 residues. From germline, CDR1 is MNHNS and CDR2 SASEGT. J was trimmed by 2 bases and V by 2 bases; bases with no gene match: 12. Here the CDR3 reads CASSEPPGGGGFTDTQYF. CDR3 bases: TGTGCCAGCAGTGAACCCCCGGGGGGGGGAGGATTCACAGATACGCAGTATTTT.